This T cell receptor (beta chain) was retrieved from a study of T cell responses to AZD1222 COVID-19 vaccine (dated by TCRdb to the early 2020s). For the wider study: AZD1222 recipients with second doses at about 4 weeks or about 12 weeks were pooled, because spike-specific TCR depth and breadth did not differ between schedules. A total of 230 to 250 trial participants underwent TCR sequencing, of whom some 200 had received two doses of AZD1222 and about 25 had received two doses of the MenACWY control vaccine. Trial participants were enrolled into age subgroups of 18-55, 56-69 and 70-plus years, which contained approximately 150, 30 and 60 TCR-sequenced participants, respectively.

As encoded in the germline V gene, CDR1 is SGHDT while CDR2 is YYEEEE. V and J are truncated by 0 bases and 5 bases respectively, leaving an intervening sequence of 9 bases. The CDR3 spans 13 residues, from the cysteine through the phenylalanine. Kept here is only the CDR3 DNA, which spans 39 bases and is read in frame from base 1. What the authors observed across the whole study: Participants were mostly white British, with more females than males. The authors suggested clonal diversity may have been underestimated. The 56-69-year group was small, and its depth increase did not reach significance, likely because of low power. Spike-specific TCR breadth and depth rose significantly after two AZD1222 doses compared with day 0 and with MenACWY recipients. Conclusions about previously exposed vaccinees were limited because only six or seven AZD1222 recipients were SARS-CoV-2 seropositive at baseline. Because no day 14 peak-response samples were available, the repertoires could be characterized only after the peak T cell response. CD4 TCRs associated with the vaccine covered the entire spike protein, and the dominant responses were in regions 160-218 and 743-854. Reportedly, almost half of the unique spike-specific TCRs recognized epitopes lying outside the regions that are mutated in the B.1.351 and B.1.1.7 variants.

The CDR3 regions of human TCRbeta chains were analyzed by immunosequencing. The authors' analysis ran thus. TCRs in the repertoires were matched against a reference library of SARS-CoV-2-specific TCRs that had been generated with the MIRA antigen-specificity platform. Breadth meant the fraction of unique TCRs that were SARS-CoV-2-associated, whereas depth meant the fraction of total T cells that were SARS-CoV-2-associated. Using the MIRA data, each spike-specific TCR was mapped to the spike region that the TCR reacts to and placed in a CD4 or CD8 class. Log10-transformed breadth and depth values were compared by one-way ANOVA with Sidak's multiple comparisons tests. The table was pulled from immuneACCESS by TCRdb, which kept in-frame rearrangements only. Such tables lose some clones; where checked, under half of the loss comes from unresolved V genes, and the rest has no known cause. That table furnishes V, J and clone size, whereas the DNA furnished D and trimming. This sample gives tens of thousands of clones in total; under 90% of them show up just once. About 2.2% of the sample belongs to the ten largest clones.

In regard to this clone: Its antigen remains unidentified. Base qualities are not at hand, and no much larger clone is one base apart.

Interpreted using the paper, the time point label stands for: baseline before first vaccination. Vaccinee samples came from UK trials COV001 and COV002, including a single-blind randomized controlled phase 2/3 trial of AZD1222 (ChAdOx1 nCoV-19) in healthy adults. For TCRbeta chain sequencing, PBMC samples were collected from trial participants at day 0 and at day 28 after the second dose. Source: peripheral blood, taken on day 0 of AZD1222 vaccination. Recombination joined TRBV5-6 with TRBJ2-7, with a weak D call of TRBD1 (6 bases match). The TCR originated in an adult in good health. The CDR3 corresponds to CASSLDRANEQYF. In nucleotide form, the sequence is TGTGCCAGCAGCTTGGACAGGGCCAACGAGCAGTACTTC.